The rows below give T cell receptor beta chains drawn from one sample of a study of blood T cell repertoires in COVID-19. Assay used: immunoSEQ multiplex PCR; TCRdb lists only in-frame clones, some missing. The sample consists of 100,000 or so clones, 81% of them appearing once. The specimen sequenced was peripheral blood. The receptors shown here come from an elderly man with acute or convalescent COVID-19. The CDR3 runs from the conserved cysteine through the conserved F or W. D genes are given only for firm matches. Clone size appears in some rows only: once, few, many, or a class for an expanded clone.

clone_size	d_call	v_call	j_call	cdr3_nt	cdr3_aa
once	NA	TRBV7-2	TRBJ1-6	TGTGCCAGCAGCTTAGTTCTTGCGTCACCCCTCCACTTT	CASSLVLASPLHF
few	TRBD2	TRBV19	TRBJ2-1	TGTGCCAGTAGGGGACTAGCGGGAGGGAGCTCCTACAATGAGCAGTTCTTC	CASRGLAGGSSYNEQFF
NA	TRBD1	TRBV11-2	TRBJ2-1	TGTGCCAGCAGCCCGCCCGGGACAGCCTCCTACAATGAGCAGTTCTTC	CASSPPGTASYNEQFF
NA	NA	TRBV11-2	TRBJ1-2	TGTGCCAGCGGTGGGCGTCCTAACTATGGCTACACCTTC	CASGGRPNYGYTF
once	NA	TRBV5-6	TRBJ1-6	TGTGCCAGCAGCTCCAATGTTGATTCACCCCTCCACTTT	CASSSNVDSPLHF
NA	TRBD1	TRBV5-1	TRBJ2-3	TGCGCCAGCAGCTTGGACAGGGGGGCAGATACGCAGTATTTT	CASSLDRGADTQYF
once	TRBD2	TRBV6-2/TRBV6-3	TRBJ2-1	TGTGCCAGCAGCTTGACTAGCGGGAGGGCCTGGGGGCCCCTTGGTTATGAGCAGTTCTTC	CASSLTSGRAWGPLGYEQFF
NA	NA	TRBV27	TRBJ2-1	TGTGCCAGCAGGGAGGGTGTCTTATCCAATGAGCAGTTCTTC	CASREGVLSNEQFF
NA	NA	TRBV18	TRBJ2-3	TGTGCCAGCTCACCTTCCGGACGCGGGGCAGATACGCAGTATTTT	CASSPSGRGADTQYF
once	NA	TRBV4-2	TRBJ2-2	TGTGCCAGCAGCCAAGATTGGGGGACAACGAACACCGGGGAGCTGTTTTTT	CASSQDWGTTNTGELFF
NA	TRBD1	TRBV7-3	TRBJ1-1	TGTGCCAGCAGCTGGACAGGGAACACTGAAGCTTTCTTT	CASSWTGNTEAFF
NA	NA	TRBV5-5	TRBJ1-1	TGTGCCAGCAGCTTCGGGTTACAGAACACTGAAGCTTTCTTT	CASSFGLQNTEAFF
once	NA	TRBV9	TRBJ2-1	TGTGCCAGCAGCGTCCCATCTAGCGAAGGCGAGCAGTTCTTC	CASSVPSSEGEQFF
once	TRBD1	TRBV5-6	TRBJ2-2	TGTGCCAGCAGCTGGGACAGGGGAAGGACCGGGGAGCTGTTTTTT	CASSWDRGRTGELFF
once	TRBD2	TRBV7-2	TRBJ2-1	TGTGCCAGCAGCTTAGCGGGGACTAGCGGGAGCTACAATGAGCAGTTCTTC	CASSLAGTSGSYNEQFF
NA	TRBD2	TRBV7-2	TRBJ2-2	TGTGCCAGCAGCTTATACGCGGGAGGGAACACCGGGGAGCTGTTTTTT	CASSLYAGGNTGELFF
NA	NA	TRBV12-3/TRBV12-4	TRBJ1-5	TGTGCCAGCAGTTTCTACAGGGATCAGCCCCAGCATTTT	CASSFYRDQPQHF
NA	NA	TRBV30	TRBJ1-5	TGTGCCTGGAGTGTATCCGGGACTCAGCAGCCCCAGCATTTT	CAWSVSGTQQPQHF
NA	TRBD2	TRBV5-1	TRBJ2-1	TGCGCCAGCAGTAAGGGACTAGCGGACAATGAGCAGTTCTTC	CASSKGLADNEQFF
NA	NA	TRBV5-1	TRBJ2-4	TGCGCCAGCAGCCTAGATACCAAAAACATTCAGTACTTC	CASSLDTKNIQYF
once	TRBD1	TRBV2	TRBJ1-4	TGTGCCAGCAGTGCACAGGGGACGACTAATGAAAAACTGTTTTTT	CASSAQGTTNEKLFF
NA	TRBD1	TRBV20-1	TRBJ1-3	TGCAGTGCTAGTTCACAGGGGCTAGGAAACACCATATATTTT	CSASSQGLGNTIYF
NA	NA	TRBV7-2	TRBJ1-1	TGTGCCAGCAGCTTAGTGACTGATTACACTGAAGCTTTCTTT	CASSLVTDYTEAFF
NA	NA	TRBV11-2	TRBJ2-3	TGTGCCAGCAGCTTTATTCAGGGGACGATAGATACGCAGTATTTT	CASSFIQGTIDTQYF
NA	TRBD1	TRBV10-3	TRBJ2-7	TGTGCCATCAGTGTAGAAGGGGGCCGGGACGAGCAGTACTTC	CAISVEGGRDEQYF
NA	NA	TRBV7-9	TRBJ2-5	TGTGCCAGCAGCGAGCAGGGAAGTCAAGAGACCCAGTACTTC	CASSEQGSQETQYF
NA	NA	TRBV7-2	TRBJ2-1	TGTGCCAGCAGCTCCGGACTATACAATGAGCAGTTCTTC	CASSSGLYNEQFF
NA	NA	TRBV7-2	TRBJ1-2	TGTGCCAGCAGACGAGATCCGGGGGGCGCAGGGACGGCTTGGGGCTACACCTTC	CASRRDPGGAGTAWGYTF
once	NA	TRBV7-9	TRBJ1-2	TGTGCCAGCAGCTTATCCAGCGTTCACTATGGCTACACCTTC	CASSLSSVHYGYTF
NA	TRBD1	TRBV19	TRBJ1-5	TGTGCCAGTAGTTTGAGCCCGACAGGGGTGAAGCCCCAGCATTTT	CASSLSPTGVKPQHF
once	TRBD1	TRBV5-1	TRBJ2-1	TGCGCCAGCAGCTTGAACCCGGGACAGGTGATAAATGAGCAGTTCTTC	CASSLNPGQVINEQFF
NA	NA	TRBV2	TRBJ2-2	TGTGCCAGCAGTGAAGAGGCGGGAAGCAACACCGGGGAGCTGTTTTTT	CASSEEAGSNTGELFF
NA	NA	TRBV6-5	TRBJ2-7	TGTGCCAGCAGTTCTTATTACGAGCAGTACTTC	CASSSYYEQYF
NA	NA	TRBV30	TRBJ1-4	TGTGCCTGGAGTGGCAGGGCCGGGGAAAAACTGTTTTTT	CAWSGRAGEKLFF
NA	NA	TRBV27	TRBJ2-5	TGTGCCAGCCGAGGGACTTCTTCGGGGACCCAGTACTTC	CASRGTSSGTQYF
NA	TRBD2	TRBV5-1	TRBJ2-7	TGCGCCAGCAGCCGACTTGGACTAGCGGGAGACGAGCAGTACTTC	CASSRLGLAGDEQYF
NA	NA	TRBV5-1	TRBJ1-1	TGCGCCAGCAGCTTTCTCGGGCAGGGTGACACTGAAGCTTTCTTT	CASSFLGQGDTEAFF
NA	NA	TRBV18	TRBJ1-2	TGTGCCAGCTCAGGGCAGGGTGACGGCTACACCTTC	CASSGQGDGYTF
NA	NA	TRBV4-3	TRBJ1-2	TGCGCCAGCAGCCAAGATCTTGGGAGGGTAGGAGGCTACACCTTC	CASSQDLGRVGGYTF
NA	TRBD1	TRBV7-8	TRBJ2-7	TGTGCCAGCAGCTTAGTCCGGGGACAGGGGACAGACGAGCAGTACTTC	CASSLVRGQGTDEQYF
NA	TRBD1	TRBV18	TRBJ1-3	TGTGCCAGCTCACCCCTGGACAGGGCCAACACCATATATTTT	CASSPLDRANTIYF
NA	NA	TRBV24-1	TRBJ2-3	TGTGCCACCAGTGGTGGCGGAGGCACAGATACGCAGTATTTT	CATSGGGGTDTQYF
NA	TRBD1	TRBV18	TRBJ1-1	TGTGCCAGCTCACCACAACAGGGGGAGGGTGAAGCTTTCTTT	CASSPQQGEGEAFF
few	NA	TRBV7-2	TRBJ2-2	TGTGCCAGCAGCTTTCAGGGCAGTCTCACCGGGGAGCTGTTTTTT	CASSFQGSLTGELFF
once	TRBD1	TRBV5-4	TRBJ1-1	TGTGCCAGCAGCCCCAAGACAGGGGGGGAAACTGAAGCTTTCTTT	CASSPKTGGETEAFF
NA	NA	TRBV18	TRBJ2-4	TGTGCCAGCTCCCAGGCGTTAGCCAAAAACATTCAGTACTTC	CASSQALAKNIQYF
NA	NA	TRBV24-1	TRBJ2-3	TGTGCCACCAGTGGGGGCCTAGGCAGGGAAGGAGATACGCAGTATTTT	CATSGGLGREGDTQYF
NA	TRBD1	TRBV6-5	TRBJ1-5	TGTGCCAGCAGTTTGGACAGGGCGGGCAATCAGCCCCAGCATTTT	CASSLDRAGNQPQHF
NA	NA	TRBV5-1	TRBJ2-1	TGCGCCAGCAGCTTGGAAGCTTACAATGAGCAGTTCTTC	CASSLEAYNEQFF